The rows below give T cell receptor beta chains drawn from one sample of a study of cytomegalovirus exposure and HLA in healthy donors. TCRdb's table, derived via immunoSEQ multiplex PCR, lists solely in-frame clones and lacks some. The sample contains fewer than 120,000 clones, 70% to 90% of which appear only once. Sequenced sample: PBMCs. The receptors derive from a woman aged 30 to 39 in good health and CMV-seropositive. CDR3s include the opening cysteine and the closing phenylalanine or tryptophan. The D gene is left open where the match is weak. For some rows the clone size is stated as once, few or many, or as a class when expanded; others skip it.

-	-	TRBV2	TRBJ1-4	CASSASSRGLFF	TGTGCCAGCAGTGCCTCATCGAGGGGGCTGTTTTTT
-	TRBD2	TRBV5-1	TRBJ2-5	CASGGGVWGETQYF	TGCGCCAGCGGGGGAGGGGTCTGGGGAGAGACCCAGTACTTC
-	-	TRBV30	TRBJ2-7	CAWSVQGSYEQYF	TGTGCCTGGAGTGTCCAGGGAAGCTACGAGCAGTACTTC
once	-	TRBV7-2	TRBJ1-1	CASSSRAGTYTEAFF	TGTGCCAGCAGCTCCCGGGCGGGCACTTACACTGAAGCTTTCTTT
once	-	TRBV29-1	TRBJ2-1	CSVPFQNEQFF	TGCAGCGTACCCTTTCAGAATGAGCAGTTCTTC
-	-	TRBV5-1	TRBJ1-4	CASSFQRVRGDEKLFF	TGCGCCAGCAGCTTCCAAAGGGTGCGGGGTGATGAAAAACTGTTTTTT
-	-	TRBV5-4	TRBJ2-5	CASSSQGGVETQYF	TGTGCCAGCAGCTCACAGGGTGGGGTAGAGACCCAGTACTTC
-	TRBD2	TRBV6-5	TRBJ2-7	CASGKGLASEQYF	TGTGCCAGCGGTAAGGGACTAGCGTCCGAGCAGTACTTC
-	TRBD2	TRBV19	TRBJ2-3	CASSSPGLAGADTQYF	TGTGCCAGTAGTAGCCCGGGACTAGCGGGAGCAGATACGCAGTATTTT
few	TRBD1	TRBV9	TRBJ2-7	CASSYGTGEGEQYF	TGTGCCAGCAGCTACGGGACAGGAGAGGGCGAGCAGTACTTC
-	TRBD1	TRBV10-1	TRBJ2-7	CASRTGFYEQYF	TGCGCCAGCAGGACAGGGTTCTACGAGCAGTACTTC
-	TRBD1	TRBV6-6	TRBJ1-5	CASSNGGQGLQPQHF	TGTGCCAGCAGTAATGGGGGACAGGGTCTACAGCCCCAGCATTTT
-	-	TRBV7-9	TRBJ2-1	CASSLISVEQFF	TGTGCCAGCAGCTTAATTAGCGTGGAGCAGTTCTTC
-	-	TRBV28	TRBJ2-4	CASSFSRGQNIQYF	TGTGCCAGCAGTTTTAGTAGGGGCCAAAACATTCAGTACTTC
-	-	TRBV29-1	TRBJ1-1	CSVATYRELTEAFF	TGCAGCGTCGCCACATACAGGGAGCTGACTGAAGCTTTCTTT
-	TRBD2	TRBV5-4	TRBJ2-1	CASSLQSGRVNEQFF	TGTGCCAGCAGCTTACAGAGCGGGAGAGTAAATGAGCAGTTCTTC
once	-	TRBV18	TRBJ1-1	CASSLQGTTEAFF	TGTGCCAGCTCACTTCAGGGGACCACTGAAGCTTTCTTT
-	-	TRBV29-1	TRBJ1-4	CSVEGQGNEKLFF	TGCAGCGTTGAAGGCCAGGGGAATGAAAAACTGTTTTTT
-	-	TRBV29-1	TRBJ2-5	CSVEVGLEMETQYF	TGCAGCGTTGAAGTTGGGCTGGAAATGGAGACCCAGTACTTC
-	TRBD1	TRBV5-1	TRBJ2-2	CASSLQGAATGELFF	TGCGCCAGCAGCTTGCAGGGGGCAGCCACCGGGGAGCTGTTTTTT
many	TRBD1	TRBV4-2	TRBJ2-7	CASSQAHRGSYEQYF	TGTGCCAGCAGCCAAGCGCACAGGGGATCCTACGAGCAGTACTTC
-	-	TRBV28	TRBJ2-4	CASSFSRVNIQYF	TGTGCCAGCAGTTTCTCCAGGGTGAACATTCAGTACTTC
-	-	TRBV29-1	TRBJ2-7	CSVKTGPWDEQYF	TGCAGCGTAAAGACAGGCCCTTGGGACGAGCAGTACTTC
-	-	TRBV30	TRBJ1-2	CAWSLLASYGYTF	TGTGCCTGGAGTTTGCTAGCTTCCTATGGCTACACCTTC
-	-	TRBV7-9	TRBJ2-1	CASSLEGVRRFYNEQFF	TGTGCCAGCAGCTTGGAGGGAGTGCGGCGTTTTTACAATGAGCAGTTCTTC
few	-	TRBV6-1	TRBJ2-2	CASTPGHPAGELFF	TGTGCCAGCACCCCGGGACACCCTGCCGGGGAGCTGTTTTTT
-	TRBD1	TRBV7-9	TRBJ1-2	CASSFSTGQQTRGYTF	TGTGCCAGCAGCTTCTCAACGGGACAGCAAACTAGAGGCTACACCTTC
-	-	TRBV5-6	TRBJ2-7	CASSGPFGQYF	TGTGCCAGCAGCGGGCCCTTTGGGCAGTACTTC
-	-	TRBV2	TRBJ2-7	CASAVSLTSYEQYF	TGTGCCAGCGCTGTCTCGTTAACTTCCTACGAGCAGTACTTC
-	TRBD2	TRBV27	TRBJ2-7	CASSSLAGGPVEQYF	TGTGCCAGCAGTTCACTAGCGGGAGGGCCGGTCGAGCAGTACTTC
-	TRBD2	TRBV6-6	TRBJ2-2	CASSPSGAGELFF	TGTGCCAGCAGCCCTAGCGGGGCTGGGGAGCTGTTTTTT
-	-	TRBV20-1	TRBJ1-4	CSAHINEKLFF	TGCAGTGCCCACATTAATGAAAAACTGTTTTTT
-	-	TRBV5-1	TRBJ2-7	CASSLIGTTYEQYF	TGCGCCAGCAGCTTGATTGGGACAACCTACGAGCAGTACTTC
-	TRBD2	TRBV11-1	TRBJ2-1	CASSSSSGTRRSLYNEQFF	TGTGCCAGCAGCTCGAGCTCCGGGACTAGGCGAAGCCTATACAATGAGCAGTTCTTC
once	TRBD1	TRBV2	TRBJ1-1	CASSERTGETEAFF	TGTGCCAGCAGTGAAAGGACAGGGGAGACTGAAGCTTTCTTT
-	-	TRBV9	TRBJ2-7	CASTPTASSYEQYF	TGTGCCAGCACCCCTACGGCTAGCAGCTACGAGCAGTACTTC
-	-	TRBV30	TRBJ1-1	CASTRGGWTEAFF	TGTGCCTCGACCCGGGGAGGATGGACTGAAGCTTTCTTT
-	-	TRBV5-6	TRBJ2-1	CASSGLYNEQFF	TGTGCCAGCAGCGGGCTGTACAATGAGCAGTTCTTC
-	TRBD1	TRBV7-2	TRBJ1-6	CASSSRTGDYNSPLHF	TGTGCCAGCAGCAGCCGGACAGGGGACTATAATTCACCCCTCCACTTT
-	TRBD2	TRBV27	TRBJ2-1	CASSFWRETEQFF	TGTGCCAGCAGTTTCTGGCGGGAGACTGAGCAGTTCTTC
-	TRBD2	TRBV7-6	TRBJ2-1	CASSFDSGGRYNEQFF	TGTGCCAGCAGCTTCGATAGCGGGGGGCGTTACAATGAGCAGTTCTTC
-	TRBD1	TRBV28	TRBJ2-7	CASSTLKRGPNEQYF	TGTGCCAGCAGTACCCTTAAAAGGGGGCCCAACGAGCAGTACTTC
-	-	TRBV12-5	TRBJ2-3	CASGPGGTDTQYF	TGTGCTAGTGGGCCGGGGGGCACAGATACGCAGTATTTT
-	-	TRBV5-4	TRBJ1-4	CASSSGTTNEKLFF	TGTGCCAGCAGCTCAGGAACAACTAATGAAAAACTGTTTTTT
-	-	TRBV6-5	TRBJ2-7	CASSYDPRGEQYF	TGTGCCAGCAGTTACGACCCCCGAGGCGAGCAGTACTTC
-	TRBD1	TRBV13	TRBJ2-2	CASSWSQGTGELFF	TGTGCCAGCAGCTGGTCACAGGGGACCGGGGAGCTGTTTTTT